This TCR beta chain originates from a study of blood T cell repertoires in COVID-19. The table came from immunoSEQ multiplex PCR; TCRdb's copy has only in-frame clones and leaves some out. The sample has about 220,000 clones; around 82% are singletons. This CDR3 spans 15 amino acids. V was pared by 0 bases and J by 6 bases, with 3 bases of the junction left unmatched. Germline V lookup: CDR1 SGHRS, CDR2 YFSETQ. Participants came from fewer than 25 US areas, aged about 18 to 89 years. Participants reported their clinical history, and cohort assignment relied on those reports. Contact with a PCR-confirmed or clinician-diagnosed COVID-19 case occurred within 2 weeks of entry.

The V gene is TRBV5-1, the J gene TRBJ1-6, with TRBD1 identical over 7 bases. The specimen was PBMCs or T cells enriched from blood (not recorded which). This TCR was sampled from a woman aged 40 to 55 who had been exposed to COVID-19. In nucleotides, the CDR3 is TGCGCCAGCAGCTTGGAGACAGGGAGTAATTCACCCCTCCACTTT. This gives the protein CASSLETGSNSPLHF.